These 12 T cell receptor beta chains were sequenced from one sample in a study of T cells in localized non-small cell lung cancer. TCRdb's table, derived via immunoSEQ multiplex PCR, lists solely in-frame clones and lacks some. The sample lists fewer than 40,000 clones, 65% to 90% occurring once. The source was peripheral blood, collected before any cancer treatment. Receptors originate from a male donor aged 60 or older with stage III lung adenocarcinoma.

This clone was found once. As DNA, the CDR3 is TGCAGCGTTCGACGGGCGGGAGAGAACACTGAAGCTTTCTTT. Translating gives CSVRRAGENTEAFF. The chain couples TRBV29-1 to TRBJ1-1; D unresolved. Germline V lookup: CDR1 SQVTM, CDR2 ANQGSEA. This CDR3 is built from 14 residues. V was pared by 5 bases and J by 1 base, with 14 bases between. Variable domain in full (rest from reference TRBV29-1 and TRBJ1-1): SAVISQKPSRDICQRGTSLTIQCQVDSQVTMMFWYRQQPGQSLTLIATANQGSEATYESGFVIDKFPISRPNLTFSTLTVSNMSPEDSSIYLCSVRRAGENTEAFFGQGTRLTVV.

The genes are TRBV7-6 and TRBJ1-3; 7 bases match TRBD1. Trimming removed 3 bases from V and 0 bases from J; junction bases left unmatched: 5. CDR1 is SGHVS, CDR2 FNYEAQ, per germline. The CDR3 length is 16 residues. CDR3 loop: CASSLGGQSSGNTIYF. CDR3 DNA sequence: TGTGCCAGCAGCTTGGGGGGACAGAGCTCTGGAAACACCATATATTTT. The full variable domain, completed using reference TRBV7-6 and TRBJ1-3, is GAGVSQSPRYKVTKRGQDVALRCDPISGHVSLYWYRQALGQGPEFLTYFNYEAQQDKSGLPNDRFSAERPEGSISTLTIQRTEQRDSAMYRCASSLGGQSSGNTIYFGEGSWLTVV.

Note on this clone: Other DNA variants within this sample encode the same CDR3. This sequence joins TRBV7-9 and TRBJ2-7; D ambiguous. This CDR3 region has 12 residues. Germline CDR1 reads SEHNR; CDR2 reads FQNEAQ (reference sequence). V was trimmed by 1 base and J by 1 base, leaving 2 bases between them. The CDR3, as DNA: TGTGCCAGCAGCTTAGTTTCCTACGAGCAGTACTTC. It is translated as CASSLVSYEQYF.

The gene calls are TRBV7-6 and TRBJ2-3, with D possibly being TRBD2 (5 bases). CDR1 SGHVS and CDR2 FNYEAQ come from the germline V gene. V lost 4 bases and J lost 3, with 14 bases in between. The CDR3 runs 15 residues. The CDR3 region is CASSWSGSATDTQYF. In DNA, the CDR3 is TGTGCCAGCAGCTGGAGCGGTAGCGCGACAGATACGCAGTATTTT.

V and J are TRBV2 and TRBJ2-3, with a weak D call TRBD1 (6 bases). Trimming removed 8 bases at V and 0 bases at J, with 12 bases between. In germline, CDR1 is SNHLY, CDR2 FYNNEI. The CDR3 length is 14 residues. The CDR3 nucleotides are TGTGCCAGCGGGGGCAGAACTAGCACAGATACGCAGTATTTT. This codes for CASGGRTSTDTQYF.

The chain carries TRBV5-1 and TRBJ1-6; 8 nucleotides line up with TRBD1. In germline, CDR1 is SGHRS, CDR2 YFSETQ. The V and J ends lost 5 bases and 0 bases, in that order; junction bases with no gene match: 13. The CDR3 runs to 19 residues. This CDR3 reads CASSLRSGGQSSYNSPLHF. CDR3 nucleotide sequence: TGCGCCAGCAGTCTGAGGTCAGGGGGCCAGAGCTCCTATAATTCACCCCTCCACTTT.

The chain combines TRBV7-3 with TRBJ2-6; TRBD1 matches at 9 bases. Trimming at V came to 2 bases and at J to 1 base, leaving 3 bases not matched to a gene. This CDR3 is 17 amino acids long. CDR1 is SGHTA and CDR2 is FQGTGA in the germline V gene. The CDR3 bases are TGTGCCAGCAGCTTAGAGGGACAGGGATCTGGGGCCAACGTCCTGACTTTC. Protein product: CASSLEGQGSGANVLTF. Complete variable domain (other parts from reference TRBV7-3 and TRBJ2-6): GAGVSQTPSNKVTEKGKYVELRCDPISGHTALYWYRQSLGQGPEFLIYFQGTGAADDSGLPNDRFFAVRPEGSVSTLKIQRTERGDSAVYLCASSLEGQGSGANVLTFGAGSRLTVL.

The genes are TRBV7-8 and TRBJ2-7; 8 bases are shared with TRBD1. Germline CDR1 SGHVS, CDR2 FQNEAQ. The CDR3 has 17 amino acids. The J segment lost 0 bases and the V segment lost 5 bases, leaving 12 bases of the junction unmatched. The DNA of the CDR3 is TGTGCCAGCAGCCCTCAGCGGACAGGGCTGTCCTCCTACGAGCAGTACTTC. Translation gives CASSPQRTGLSSYEQYF. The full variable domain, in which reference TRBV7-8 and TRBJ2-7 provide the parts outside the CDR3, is GAGVSQSPRYKVAKRGQDVALRCDPISGHVSLFWYQQALGQGPEFLTYFQNEAQLDKSGLPSDRFFAERPEGSVSTLKIQRTQQEDSAVYLCASSPQRTGLSSYEQYFGPGTRLTVT.

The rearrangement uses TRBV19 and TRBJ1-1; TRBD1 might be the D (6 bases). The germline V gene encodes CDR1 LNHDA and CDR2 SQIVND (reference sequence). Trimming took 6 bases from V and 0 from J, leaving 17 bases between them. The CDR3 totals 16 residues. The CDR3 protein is CASSSPRGVLNTEAFF. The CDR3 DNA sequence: TGTGCCAGTAGCTCCCCCAGGGGAGTGTTGAACACTGAAGCTTTCTTT. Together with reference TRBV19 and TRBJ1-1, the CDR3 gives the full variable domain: DGGITQSPKYLFRKEGQNVTLSCEQNLNHDAMYWYRQDPGQGLRLIYYSQIVNDFQKGDIAEGYSVSREKKESFPLTVTSAQKNPTAFYLCASSSPRGVLNTEAFFGQGTRLTVV.

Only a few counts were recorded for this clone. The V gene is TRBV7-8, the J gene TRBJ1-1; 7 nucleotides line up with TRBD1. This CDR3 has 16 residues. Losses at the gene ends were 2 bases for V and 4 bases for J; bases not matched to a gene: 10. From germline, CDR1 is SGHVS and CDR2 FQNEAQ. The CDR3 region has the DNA TGTGCCAGCAGCTTAAGGAGCAGGGGGGTAATCACTGAAGCTTTCTTT. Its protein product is CASSLRSRGVITEAFF.

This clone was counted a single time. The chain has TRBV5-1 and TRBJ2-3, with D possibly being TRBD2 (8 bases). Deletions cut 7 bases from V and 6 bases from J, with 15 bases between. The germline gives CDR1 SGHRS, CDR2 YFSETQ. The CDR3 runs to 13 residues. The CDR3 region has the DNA TGCGCCAGCGTCCGGGAGGGGGCGGATACGCAGTATTTT. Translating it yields CASVREGADTQYF.

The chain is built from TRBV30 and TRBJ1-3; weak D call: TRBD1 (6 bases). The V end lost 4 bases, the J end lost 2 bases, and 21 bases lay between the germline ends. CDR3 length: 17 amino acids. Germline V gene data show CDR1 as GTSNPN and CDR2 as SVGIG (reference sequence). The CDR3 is CAWKSPFLGATGNTIYF. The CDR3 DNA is TGTGCCTGGAAGTCCCCCTTCTTGGGGGCAACTGGAAACACCATATATTTT.